This T cell receptor (beta chain) emerged from a study of human T cells and chemical hapten exposure. As regards this clonotype: Antigen: not known.

TCRdb independently ran MiXCR on the RACE reads; one entry per CDR3 protein. The sample records tens of thousands of distinct CDR3 sequences, around 10% being singletons. Trimming shortened V by 1 base and J by 4 bases, and 12 bases separated the two germline ends. Germline V gives CDR1 SEHNR, CDR2 FQNEAQ (reference sequence). This CDR3 is 15 amino acids long. The sample's time point: pre-sensitization, week 0. Treatment in this sample: therapeutic diphenylcyclopropenone sensitization with weekly scalp DPC. Blood collection happened ahead of applying each patch test. From whole blood left unfractionated, total RNA was extracted. General study points: Expanded TCRs clustered into significantly more large CDR3 similarity groups than controls, the analysis revealed.

Source: whole blood, taken in connection with sensitization to the hapten diphenylcyclopropenone (DPC). V and J are TRBV7-9 and TRBJ2-3; a possible D gene is TRBD1 (6 bases). This sequence was found in a woman aged 40 to 50 with alopecia areata. Some clones in this sample may be carry-over from other donors' samples. Written as DNA, the CDR3 is TGTGCCAGCAGCTTAGTTCTACCAGGGGCAGATACGCAGTATTTT. Translating it yields CASSLVLPGADTQYF.